The entry below describes one TCR beta chain. The data belong to a study of shared clonotypes between healthy human individuals. Looking at the study overall: A donor's plate count was three for CD4 naive and three for CD4 memory; CD8 naive had two and CD8 memory one.

As originally analysed: Filtering of immunoSEQ junctional sequences could not match full-length read filtering. Sequenced by immunoSEQ multiplex PCR; TCRdb stores in-frame clones only, minus some. V, J and clone size are taken as reported in that table, and D and trimming were inferred from the DNA itself. Seen here are a few million clones, approximately 96% observed once, and the top ten hold roughly 0.13%. The V end was cut by 4 bases, the J end by 5 bases, with 9 bases between. Germline CDR1 SEHNR, CDR2 FQNEAQ (reference sequence). This CDR3 comprises 14 residues. The clonotype was recovered from a man aged 18 to 30 in good health. This chain uses TRBV7-9 with TRBJ2-6; D not certain. Input material: naive CD4+ T cells sorted from blood. Specified subset: CD45RA+ positively selected. The CDR3 DNA reads as TGTGCCAGCAGCTCGGAGCTCTGGGCCAACGTCCTGACTTTC. As protein: CASSSELWANVLTF.